One TCR beta chain is described in this entry. Its antigen is currently unknown. These data are taken from a study of OX40 agonist ivuxolimab in advanced cancers. Germline trimming cut 4 bases from V and 4 bases from J; bases unmatched to any gene: 12. The CDR3 sequence is 16 residues long. Germline V lookup: CDR1 MNHEY, CDR2 SVGAGI. No patient had autoimmune disease or received systemic immunosuppression. Overall study findings and caveats: Some nonresponders likewise displayed low normalized T-cell clonal expansion.

Measured with immunoSEQ multiplex PCR; TCRdb has only the in-frame clones, and not every one. The table shows 85,000 to 95,000 clones, with more than 85% occurring only once. The rearrangement links TRBV6-5 to TRBJ2-7, with TRBD1 matching over 8 bases. This specimen was CD4+ or CD8+ T cells sorted from blood, taken in a trial of the OX40 agonist ivuxolimab. This TCR was recovered from an adult with an advanced solid tumor such as melanoma, head and neck, liver or kidney cancer. The CDR3 loop is CASSSPPRTGTYEQYF. In nucleotides, the CDR3 is TGTGCCAGCAGTTCCCCTCCTCGGACAGGGACATACGAGCAGTACTTC.